The 7 T cell receptor beta chains below were found in one sample sequenced in a study of blood T cell repertoires in COVID-19. This table comes from immunoSEQ multiplex PCR, and its TCRdb copy is limited to in-frame clones, with some not included. Here the sample spans about 18,000 clones, more than 70% being singletons. The sample consisted of PBMCs or T cells enriched from blood (not recorded which). Receptors were obtained from a woman under 40 who had recovered from COVID-19.

The chain uses TRBV20-1 and TRBJ2-3, with D unresolved. Germline V lookup: CDR1 DFQATT, CDR2 SNEGSKA (reference sequence). The CDR3 contains 11 residues. The V end lost 6 bases, the J end lost 1 base, and 5 bases lay between the germline ends. DNA for the CDR3: TGCAGTGCACGGGGCACAGATACGCAGTATTTT. This gives the protein CSARGTDTQYF.

This clone was detected a few times. The V call is TRBV3-1 (or the pseudogene TRBV3-2), the J call TRBJ2-5; D is possibly TRBD2 (5 bases). CDR3 length: 12 residues. Looked up from germline, CDR1 is LGHDT and CDR2 is YNNKEL (reference sequence). Trimming took off 1 base at V and 8 bases at J, with 8 bases between the two ends. The CDR3 loop is CASSQVEGTQYF. For the CDR3, the DNA is TGTGCCAGCAGCCAAGTAGAGGGAACCCAGTACTTC.

The chain carries TRBV4-3 and TRBJ1-5; the D gene is possibly TRBD1 (6 bases). V lost 0 bases to trimming and J lost 7 bases, with 13 bases between them. The V gene's germline CDR1 is LGHNA and CDR2 YSLEER. The CDR3 is 15 amino acids. CDR3 in amino acids: CASSQDWGGLQPQHF. CDR3 nucleotide sequence: TGCGCCAGCAGCCAAGATTGGGGGGGGCTCCAGCCCCAGCATTTT.

Here the CDR3 DNA reads TGTGCCAGCAGCCAAGATAAGGGGCCGGCCTACGAGCAGTACTTC. Translated: CASSQDKGPAYEQYF. This rearrangement joins TRBV14 to TRBJ2-7; D perhaps matches TRBD1 (5 bases). CDR3 size: 15 residues. Deletions cut 0 bases from V and 2 bases from J, with 11 bases between. Germline lookup yields CDR1 SGHDN and CDR2 FVKESK.

This chain joins TRBV4-3 and TRBJ1-4; D possibly corresponds to TRBD1 (5 bases). This CDR3 comprises 17 residues. Germline CDR1 and CDR2: LGHNA and YSLEER. V gave up 3 bases and J gave up 7 bases, with 21 bases separating them. Here the CDR3 DNA reads TGCGCCAGCAGCCAGCTTTCTATATGGGGCTCGGGTGAAAAACTGTTTTTT. Translating it yields CASSQLSIWGSGEKLFF.

The chain links TRBV29-1 to TRBJ2-1; D perhaps matches TRBD1 (5 bases). Trimming stripped 4 bases from V and 10 bases from J, with 23 bases between. The CDR3 sequence is 15 residues long. Germline loops: CDR1 SQVTM, CDR2 ANQGSEA. This chain's CDR3 is CSVAVKLPSNREQFF. DNA of the CDR3: TGCAGCGTTGCGGTCAAACTCCCCTCTAACAGGGAGCAGTTCTTC.

J is TRBJ1-4 and V is TRBV28; the D gene is possibly TRBD1 (6 bases). Germline V gene sequence: CDR1 MDHEN, CDR2 SYDVKM. Trimming pared 6 bases from V and 0 bases from J, leaving 23 bases between. CDR3 length equals 19 residues. Here the CDR3 DNA reads TGTGCCAGCAGCCTTCCCCCAGGAGGGGGGGCTGCAACTAATGAAAAACTGTTTTTT. It specifies CASSLPPGGGAATNEKLFF.